This T cell receptor (beta chain) was observed in a study of blood T cell repertoires in COVID-19. This CDR3 comprises 14 residues. Trimming took 5 bases from V and 2 from J; bases not matched to a gene: 6. Germline lookup yields CDR1 SGHRS and CDR2 YFSETQ. Allocation to cohorts depended on clinical history reported by the participants. Data came from immunoSEQ multiplex PCR; TCRdb stores just in-frame clones and leaves some out. The top ten hold about 4.6% of the sample, which has roughly 320,000 clones, over 75% seen once. The TCR was taken from a man aged 30 to 45 who had recovered from COVID-19. This chain joins TRBV5-1 and TRBJ1-1, with 7 bases identical to TRBD1. Sequenced: PBMCs or T cells enriched from blood (not recorded which). The CDR3: CASRLGTANTEAFF. In DNA, the CDR3 is TGCGCCAGCAGACTTGGGACAGCCAACACTGAAGCTTTCTTT.